One sample yielded the 15 T cell receptor beta chains listed below, sequenced in a study of T cell changes during pregnancy in multiple sclerosis. The table came from immunoSEQ multiplex PCR; TCRdb's copy has only in-frame clones and leaves some out. The sample consists of tens of thousands of clones, approximately 94% of them appearing once. Sequencing was performed on peripheral blood, taken in the third trimester of pregnancy. Receptors were obtained from a female donor with multiple sclerosis, enrolled in a pregnancy study.

This clone showed up just once. The chain recombines TRBV7-9 with TRBJ2-3, with 10 bases that match TRBD2. In germline, CDR1 is SEHNR, CDR2 FQNEAQ (reference sequence). The V segment lost 6 bases and the J segment 5 bases; nucleotides outside the gene matches: 8. The CDR3 sequence is 15 residues long. The CDR3 sequence is CASSPLAGGIDTQYF. CDR3 nucleotide sequence: TGTGCCAGCAGTCCCTTAGCGGGAGGCATAGATACGCAGTATTTT.

The J gene is TRBJ2-2, the V gene TRBV6-4; 7 nucleotides line up with TRBD1. This CDR3 has 16 amino acids. V shed 0 bases and J 4 bases; nucleotides not matched to a gene: 5. Germline V gene sequence: CDR1 MRHNA, CDR2 SNTAGT. CDR3 nucleotide sequence: TGTGCCAGCAGTGACTCGGCAGGGGACAGCACCGGGGAGCTGTTTTTT. Protein product: CASSDSAGDSTGELFF.

V is TRBV7-6 and J is TRBJ2-1; D is uncertain. The germline V gene encodes CDR1 SGHVS and CDR2 FNYEAQ. V was clipped by 5 bases and J by 6 bases, with 5 bases between them. This CDR3 has 11 residues. The DNA for the CDR3 is TGTGCCAGCAGCCTTAGCAATGAGCAGTTCTTC. Its protein product is CASSLSNEQFF.

The chain is built from TRBV7-2 and TRBJ2-3; possible D gene TRBD1, 6 bases. CDR3 length equals 15 residues. The germline CDR1 and CDR2 sequences are SGHTA and FQGNSA. Trimming shortened V by 5 bases and J by 2 bases, and 14 bases separated the two germline ends. The CDR3 sequence: CASSPGTTSTDTQYF. The CDR3 region has the DNA TGTGCCAGCAGCCCAGGGACAACATCCACAGATACGCAGTATTTT.

This clone was found a few times. The CDR3 here is CASSPSLSGTGELFF. CDR3 in DNA: TGTGCCAGCAGCCCCTCGTTATCAGGGACCGGGGAGCTGTTTTTT. The chain is built from TRBV7-9 and TRBJ2-2; maybe TRBD1 (5 bases). Germline lookup yields CDR1 SEHNR and CDR2 FQNEAQ (reference sequence). With 5 bases removed from V and 5 bases from J, the gap between germline ends came to 15 bases. The CDR3 extends over 15 amino acids. Using reference TRBV7-9 and TRBJ2-2 for the parts outside the CDR3, the full variable domain is DTGVSQNPRHKITKRGQNVTFRCDPISEHNRLYWYRQTLGQGPEFLTYFQNEAQLEKSRLLSDRFSAERPKGSFSTLEIQRTEQGDSAMYLCASSPSLSGTGELFFGEGSRLTVL.

V is TRBV5-4 and J is TRBJ2-1; 16 bases are a match to TRBD2. This CDR3 contains 17 residues. Germline CDR1 SGHNT, CDR2 YYREEE (reference sequence). The J segment lost 2 bases and the V segment lost 7 bases, leaving 6 bases of the junction unmatched. CDR3 sequence: CASRGTSGRGAYNEQFF. In DNA form, the CDR3 reads TGTGCCAGCCGCGGGACTAGCGGGAGGGGGGCCTACAATGAGCAGTTCTTC.

The rearrangement links TRBV28 to TRBJ2-1, with 13 bases lining up with TRBD2. The CDR3 is 22 amino acids. Germline V gene sequence: CDR1 MDHEN, CDR2 SYDVKM. Trimming at V came to 0 bases and at J to 5 bases, leaving 19 bases not matched to a gene. CDR3 in DNA: TGTGCCAGCAGTTTATGGGTCGTGACAGGGGGGACTAGCGGGATGGGGAACAATGAGCAGTTCTTC. Protein: CASSLWVVTGGTSGMGNNEQFF.

CDR3 region: CASSESGWYGTDTQYF. The CDR3 bases are TGTGCCAGCAGCGAATCGGGATGGTATGGCACAGATACGCAGTATTTT. The V gene is TRBV9, the J gene TRBJ2-3, with D maybe TRBD2 (5 bases). The V gene lost 3 bases and the J gene lost 1 base, with 15 bases spanning the gap. The CDR3 runs 16 residues. Germline CDR1 SGDLS, CDR2 YYNGEE.

This clone has a single count. The gene calls are TRBV5-6 and TRBJ2-5; D gene unclear. V was cut by 4 bases and J by 0 bases, with 16 bases left in between. In germline, CDR1 is SGHDT, CDR2 YYEEEE. The CDR3 consists of 16 residues. CDR3 sequence: CASSLATDNYQETQYF. As DNA, the CDR3 is TGTGCCAGCAGCCTTGCTACAGACAATTACCAAGAGACCCAGTACTTC.

The chain has TRBV9 and TRBJ1-5, with no clear D. Trimming pared 2 bases from V and 4 bases from J, leaving 7 bases between. Germline CDR1 SGDLS, CDR2 YYNGEE. The CDR3 consists of 13 residues. The DNA for the CDR3 is TGTGCCAGCAGCGTTACGGTGAATCAGCCCCAGCATTTT. It encodes CASSVTVNQPQHF.

The gene calls are TRBV5-4 and TRBJ2-3, with D tentatively TRBD2 (5 bases). This CDR3 region has 13 residues. Deletions cut 0 bases from V and 6 bases from J, with 8 bases between. Germline assignment: CDR1 SGHNT and CDR2 YYREEE (reference sequence). CDR3 in amino acids: CASSLAPGDTQYF. Written as DNA, the CDR3 is TGTGCCAGCAGCTTGGCCCCGGGGGATACGCAGTATTTT. Filled out from reference TRBV5-4 and TRBJ2-3, the complete variable domain reads ETGVTQSPTHLIKTRGQQVTLRCSSQSGHNTVSWYQQALGQGPQFIFQYYREEENGRGNFPPRFSGLQFPNYSSELNVNALELDDSALYLCASSLAPGDTQYFGPGTRLTVL.

The gene calls are TRBV27 and TRBJ2-7, with 10 bases fitting TRBD1. The length of the CDR3 is 15 residues. J gave up 3 bases and V 5 bases, and 7 bases lay outside the gene matches. Germline V CDR1 and CDR2: MNHEY, SMNVEV (reference sequence). The CDR3 coding sequence is TGTGCCAGCAGTCCCCCGGGACAGGGGAACTACGAGCAGTACTTC. It specifies CASSPPGQGNYEQYF.

V gene TRBV20-1 combines with J gene TRBJ1-2, with D hard to call. Per the germline V gene, CDR1 is DFQATT and CDR2 is SNEGSKA (reference sequence). The CDR3 spans 11 residues. V lost 5 bases and J 4 bases, leaving 8 bases between the germline ends. CDR3 nucleotides: TGCAGTGCTGCCAGCGCCTATGGCTACACCTTC. This sequence encodes CSAASAYGYTF.

The chain links TRBV5-1 to TRBJ1-1; TRBD1 agrees at 11 bases. The CDR3 sequence is 18 residues long. Germline V gives CDR1 SGHRS, CDR2 YFSETQ. Unmatched junction bases numbered 10, after V lost 0 bases and J lost 3 bases. CDR3 in amino acids: CASSLARPGTGGYTEAFF. CDR3 DNA sequence: TGCGCCAGCAGCTTGGCAAGGCCCGGGACAGGGGGGTACACTGAAGCTTTCTTT.

The CDR3: CASSLAKGTGGDEQYF. The CDR3 DNA reads TGTGCCAGCAGCTTAGCGAAGGGGACAGGGGGAGACGAGCAGTACTTC. This rearrangement joins TRBV7-9 to TRBJ2-7; 11 nucleotides match TRBD1. The J segment lost 5 bases and the V segment lost 0 bases, leaving 6 bases of the junction unmatched. Germline V gives CDR1 SEHNR, CDR2 FQNEAQ (reference sequence). The CDR3 length is 16 residues.